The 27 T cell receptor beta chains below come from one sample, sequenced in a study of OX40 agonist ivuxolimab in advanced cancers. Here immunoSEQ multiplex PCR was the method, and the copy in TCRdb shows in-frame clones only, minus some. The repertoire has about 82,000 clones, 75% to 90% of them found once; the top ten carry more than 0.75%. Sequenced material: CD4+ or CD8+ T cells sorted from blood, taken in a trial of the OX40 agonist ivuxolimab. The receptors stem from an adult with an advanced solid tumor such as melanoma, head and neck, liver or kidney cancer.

The CDR3 loop reads CASSPTANYGYTF. The CDR3 DNA follows: TGTGCCAGCAGCCCCACCGCTAACTATGGCTACACCTTC. J is TRBJ1-2 and V is TRBV7-3; no clear D gene. Germline-derived CDR1 and CDR2 are SGHTA and FQGTGA. Trimming took 5 bases from V and 0 from J, leaving 7 bases between them. This CDR3 has 13 amino acids. Full variable domain (outside the CDR3, taken from reference TRBV7-3 and TRBJ1-2): GAGVSQTPSNKVTEKGKYVELRCDPISGHTALYWYRQSLGQGPEFLIYFQGTGAADDSGLPNDRFFAVRPEGSVSTLKIQRTERGDSAVYLCASSPTANYGYTFGSGTRLTVV.

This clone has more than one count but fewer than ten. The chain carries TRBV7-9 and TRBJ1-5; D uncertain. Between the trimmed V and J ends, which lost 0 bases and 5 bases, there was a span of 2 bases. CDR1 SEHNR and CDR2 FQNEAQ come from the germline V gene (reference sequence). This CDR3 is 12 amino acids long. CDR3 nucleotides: TGTGCCAGCAGCTTAGCGGATCAGCCCCAGCATTTT. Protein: CASSLADQPQHF.

CDR3 DNA: TGTGCCAGCAGTGAATCTACAGGGTCGGGGTATGGCTACACCTTC. This gives the protein CASSESTGSGYGYTF. The rearrangement joins TRBV6-1 to TRBJ1-2; D is perhaps TRBD1 (6 bases). The V end was cut by 2 bases, the J end by 5 bases, with 15 bases between. This CDR3 region has 15 residues. The germline V gene encodes CDR1 MNHNS and CDR2 SASEGT.

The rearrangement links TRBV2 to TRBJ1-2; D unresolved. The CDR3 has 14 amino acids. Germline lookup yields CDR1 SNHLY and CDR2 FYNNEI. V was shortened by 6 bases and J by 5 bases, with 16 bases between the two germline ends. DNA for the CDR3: TGTGCCAGCAGCCCTAGGGTGGACGCATATGGCTACACCTTC. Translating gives CASSPRVDAYGYTF.

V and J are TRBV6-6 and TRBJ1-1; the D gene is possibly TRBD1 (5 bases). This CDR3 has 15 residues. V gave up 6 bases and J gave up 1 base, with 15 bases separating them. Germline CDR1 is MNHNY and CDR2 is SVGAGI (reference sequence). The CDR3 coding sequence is TGTGCCAGCAGAGTCGCGGGACGACGGAACACTGAAGCTTTCTTT. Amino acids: CASRVAGRRNTEAFF.

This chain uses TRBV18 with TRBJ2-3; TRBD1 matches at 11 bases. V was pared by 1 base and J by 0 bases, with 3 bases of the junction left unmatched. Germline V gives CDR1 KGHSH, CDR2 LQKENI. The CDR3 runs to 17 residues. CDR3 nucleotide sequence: TGTGCCAGCTCACCACGAGGACAGGGGGCTAGCACAGATACGCAGTATTTT. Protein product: CASSPRGQGASTDTQYF.

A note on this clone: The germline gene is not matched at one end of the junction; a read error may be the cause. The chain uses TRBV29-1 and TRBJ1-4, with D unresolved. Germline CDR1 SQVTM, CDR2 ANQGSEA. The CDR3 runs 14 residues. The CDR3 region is CSVIPRATNEKLLF. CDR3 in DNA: TGCAGCGTTATTCCAAGGGCAACTAATGAAAAACTGCTTTTT.

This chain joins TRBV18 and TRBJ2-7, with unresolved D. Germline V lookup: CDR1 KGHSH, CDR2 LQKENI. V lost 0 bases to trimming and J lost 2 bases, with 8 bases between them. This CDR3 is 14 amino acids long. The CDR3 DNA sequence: TGTGCCAGCTCACCACCGGCCGGAACCTACGAGCAGTACTTC. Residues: CASSPPAGTYEQYF.

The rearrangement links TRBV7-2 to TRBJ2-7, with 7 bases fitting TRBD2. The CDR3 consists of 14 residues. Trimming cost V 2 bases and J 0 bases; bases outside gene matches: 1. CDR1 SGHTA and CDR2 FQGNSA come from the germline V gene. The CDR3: CASSLTGGSYEQYF. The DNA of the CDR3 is TGTGCCAGCAGCTTAACGGGGGGCTCCTACGAGCAGTACTTC. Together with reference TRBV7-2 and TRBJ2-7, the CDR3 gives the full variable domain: GAGVSQSPSNKVTEKGKDVELRCDPISGHTALYWYRQSLGQGLEFLIYFQGNSAPDKSGLPSDRFSAERTGGSVSTLTIQRTQQEDSAVYLCASSLTGGSYEQYFGPGTRLTVT.

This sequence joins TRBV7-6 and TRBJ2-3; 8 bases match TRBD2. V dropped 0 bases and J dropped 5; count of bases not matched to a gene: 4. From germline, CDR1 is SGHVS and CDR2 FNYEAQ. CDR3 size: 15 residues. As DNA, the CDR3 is TGTGCCAGCAGCTTAGCGAGTAGCGGGGTAGATACGCAGTATTTT. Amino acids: CASSLASSGVDTQYF.

The CDR3 reads CASSRDRSGNEQFF. DNA for the CDR3: TGTGCCAGCTCACGGGACAGGTCGGGCAATGAGCAGTTCTTC. The V gene is TRBV18, the J gene TRBJ2-1; 8 bases align to TRBD1. Germline V gene lookup returns CDR1 KGHSH and CDR2 LQKENI. After removal of 4 bases from V and 6 bases from J, the junction contained 5 bases not matched to a gene. The CDR3 has 14 residues.

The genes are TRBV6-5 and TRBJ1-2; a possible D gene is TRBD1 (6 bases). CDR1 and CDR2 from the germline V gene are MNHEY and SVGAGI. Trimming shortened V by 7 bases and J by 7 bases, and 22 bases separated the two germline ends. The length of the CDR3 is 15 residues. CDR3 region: CASTLTGGGKVGYTF. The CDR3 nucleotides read TGTGCCAGCACTCTCACAGGAGGGGGGAAGGTTGGCTACACCTTC.

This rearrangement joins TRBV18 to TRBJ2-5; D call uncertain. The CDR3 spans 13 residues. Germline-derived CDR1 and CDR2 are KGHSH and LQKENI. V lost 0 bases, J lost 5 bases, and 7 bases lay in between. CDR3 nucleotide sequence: TGTGCCAGCTCACCACCGGCTATCGAGACCCAGTACTTC. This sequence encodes CASSPPAIETQYF.

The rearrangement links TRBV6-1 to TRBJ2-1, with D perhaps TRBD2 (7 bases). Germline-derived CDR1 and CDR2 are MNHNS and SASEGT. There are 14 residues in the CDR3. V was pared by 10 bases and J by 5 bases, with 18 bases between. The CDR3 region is CATRRGGGHNEQFF. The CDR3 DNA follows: TGTGCCACCAGGCGGGGCGGGGGCCACAATGAGCAGTTCTTC.

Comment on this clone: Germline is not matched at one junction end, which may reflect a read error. The CDR3 spells CASSLATDYEQYF. DNA for the CDR3: TGTGCTAGCAGCTTGGCTACAGATTACGAGCAGTACTTC. This chain links TRBV7-7 with TRBJ2-7; D is unresolved. Germline values: CDR1 SSHAT, CDR2 FNYEAQ (reference sequence). The CDR3 length is 13 residues. Full variable domain (remainder filled in from reference TRBV7-7 and TRBJ2-7): GAGVSQSPRYKVTKRGQDVTLRCDPISSHATLYWYQQALGQGPEFLTYFNYEAQPDKSGLPSDRFSAERPEGSISTLTIQRTEQRDSAMYRCASSLATDYEQYFGPGTRLTVT.

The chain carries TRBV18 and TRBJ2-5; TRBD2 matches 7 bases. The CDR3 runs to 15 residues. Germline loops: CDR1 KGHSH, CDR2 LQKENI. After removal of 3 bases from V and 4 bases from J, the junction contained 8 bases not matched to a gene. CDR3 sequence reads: CASSPRTSGGETQYF. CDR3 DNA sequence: TGTGCCAGCTCACCCCGGACTAGTGGGGGAGAGACCCAGTACTTC.

CDR3 protein: CASSLRPDGNVGYTF. Here the CDR3 DNA reads TGTGCCAGCAGCTTGCGCCCGGATGGGAACGTGGGCTACACCTTC. The chain employs TRBV5-6 and TRBJ1-2; D is unclear. The germline CDR1 and CDR2 sequences are SGHDT and YYEEEE. V was cut by 1 base and J by 8 bases, with 18 bases left in between. The CDR3 is 15 amino acids.

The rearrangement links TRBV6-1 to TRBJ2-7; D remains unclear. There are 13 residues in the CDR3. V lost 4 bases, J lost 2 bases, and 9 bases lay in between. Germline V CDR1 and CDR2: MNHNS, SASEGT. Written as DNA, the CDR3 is TGTGCCAGCAGTGGAGACAAGACCTACGAGCAGTACTTC. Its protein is CASSGDKTYEQYF.

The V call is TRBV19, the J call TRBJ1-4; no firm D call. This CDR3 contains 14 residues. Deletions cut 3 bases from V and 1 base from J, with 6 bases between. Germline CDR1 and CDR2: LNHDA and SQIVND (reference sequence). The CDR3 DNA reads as TGTGCCAGTAGTATCCCGGGAACTAATGAAAAACTGTTTTTT. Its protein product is CASSIPGTNEKLFF.

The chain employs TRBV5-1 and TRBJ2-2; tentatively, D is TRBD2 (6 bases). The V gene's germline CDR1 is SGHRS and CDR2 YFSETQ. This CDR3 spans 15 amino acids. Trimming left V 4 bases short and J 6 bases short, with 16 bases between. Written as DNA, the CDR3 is TGCGCCAGCAGCCCCTCAAACGGGGGACCCGGGGAGCTGTTTTTT. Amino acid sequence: CASSPSNGGPGELFF. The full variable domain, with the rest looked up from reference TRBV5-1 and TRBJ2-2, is KAGVTQTPRYLIKTRGQQVTLSCSPISGHRSVSWYQQTPGQGLQFLFEYFSETQRNKGNFPGRFSGRQFSNSRSEMNVSTLELGDSALYLCASSPSNGGPGELFFGEGSRLTVL.

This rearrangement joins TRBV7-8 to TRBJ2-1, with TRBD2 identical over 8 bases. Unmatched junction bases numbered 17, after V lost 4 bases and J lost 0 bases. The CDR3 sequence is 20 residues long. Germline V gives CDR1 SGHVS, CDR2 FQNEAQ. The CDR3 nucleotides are TGTGCCAGCAGCTCCTCCGGGACTAGGCAATCCGGGGGCTCCTACAATGAGCAGTTCTTC. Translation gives CASSSSGTRQSGGSYNEQFF.

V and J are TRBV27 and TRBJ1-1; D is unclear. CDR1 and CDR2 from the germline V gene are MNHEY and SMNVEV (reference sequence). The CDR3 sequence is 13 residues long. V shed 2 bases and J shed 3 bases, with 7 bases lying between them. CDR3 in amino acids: CASSLKQYTEAFF. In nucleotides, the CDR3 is TGTGCCAGCAGTTTAAAACAGTACACTGAAGCTTTCTTT.

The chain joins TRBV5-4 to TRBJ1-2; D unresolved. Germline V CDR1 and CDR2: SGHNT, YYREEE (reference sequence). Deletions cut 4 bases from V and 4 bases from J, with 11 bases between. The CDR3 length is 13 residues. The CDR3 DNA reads TGTGCCAGCAGCCGTTATCGGACCTATGGCTACACCTTC. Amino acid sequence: CASSRYRTYGYTF.

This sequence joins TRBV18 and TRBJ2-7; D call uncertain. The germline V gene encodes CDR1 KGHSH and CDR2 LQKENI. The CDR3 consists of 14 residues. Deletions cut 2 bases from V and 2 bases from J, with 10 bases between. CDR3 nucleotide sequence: TGTGCCAGCTCACCAGGGTCACAAACCTACGAGCAGTACTTC. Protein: CASSPGSQTYEQYF.

The CDR3 loop is CAWSVGARAFF. Written as DNA, the CDR3 is TGTGCCTGGAGTGTGGGGGCGAGGGCTTTCTTT. This rearrangement joins TRBV30 to TRBJ1-1, with D tentatively TRBD1 (6 bases). This CDR3 comprises 11 residues. Germline loops: CDR1 GTSNPN, CDR2 SVGIG (reference sequence). Trimming stripped 0 bases from V and 11 bases from J, with 10 bases between.

The CDR3 region is CASSMTALVNSPLHF. The CDR3 DNA reads as TGTGCCAGTAGTATGACCGCTCTTGTGAATTCACCCCTCCACTTT. The chain carries TRBV19 and TRBJ1-6; D ambiguous. The CDR3 length is 15 residues. The germline V and J ends were trimmed by 3 bases and 7 bases, with 13 bases remaining between them. CDR1 LNHDA and CDR2 SQIVND come from the germline V gene (reference sequence).

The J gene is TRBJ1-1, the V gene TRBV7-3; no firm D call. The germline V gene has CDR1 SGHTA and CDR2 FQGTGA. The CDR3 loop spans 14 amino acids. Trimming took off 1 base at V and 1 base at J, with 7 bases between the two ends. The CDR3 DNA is TGTGCCAGCAGCTTAATCGCCGGGAACACTGAAGCTTTCTTT. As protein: CASSLIAGNTEAFF.